This TCR beta chain is drawn from a study of blood T cells in healthy people across ages. Whole-study results and caveats: PBMCs that were unsorted prevented a conclusive naive versus antigen-experienced comparison. As age increased, TCR beta diversity per million T cells fell in a roughly linear fashion. Estimates of diversity drawn from one million T cells were considered underestimates. Unknown CMV status may confound age-related changes in expanded clones.

Germline CDR1 reads SNHLY; CDR2 reads FYNNEI. The V end lost 8 bases, the J end lost 0 bases, and 11 bases lay between the germline ends. The CDR3 spans 14 residues. Combining a sample-barcoded 5' primer with a J-beta primer mix, a second PCR ran for about 6 to 11 cycles. TCRdb passed the 5' RACE reads through MiXCR, listing each CDR3 protein once. Here the sample spans about 1.6 million distinct CDR3 sequences, about 35% being singletons. The sample holds a few counts of this clonotype. What it recognizes is unknown. The TCR sequence derives from a woman in her 30s in good health. Sequencing input: blood. The chain joins TRBV2 to TRBJ2-1; no definite D call. CDR3: CASADSSSYNEQFF. As DNA, the CDR3 is TGTGCCAGCGCCGACTCGAGCTCCTACAATGAGCAGTTCTTC.